Presented here are 30 T cell receptor beta chains from one specimen sequenced in a study of shared clonotypes between healthy human individuals. Method: immunoSEQ multiplex PCR; TCRdb's copy keeps in-frame clones and lacks some. This table has millions of clones, approximately 95% appearing once. The specimen sequenced was naive CD4+ T cells sorted from blood. Subset defined: CD45RA+ positively selected. The receptors were gathered from a man aged 18 to 29 in good health.

This chain connects TRBV5-1 to TRBJ2-1; 7 bases match TRBD2. The CDR3 extends over 14 amino acids. The V segment lost 0 bases and the J segment 6 bases; nucleotides outside the gene matches: 3. Germline loops: CDR1 SGHRS, CDR2 YFSETQ. CDR3 nucleotides: TGCGCCAGCAGCTTGGAGCGGGAAGGCAATGAGCAGTTCTTC. This codes for CASSLEREGNEQFF.

CDR3: CASSRGGTSVGEQYF. The CDR3 DNA reads TGTGCCAGCAGCCGGGGTGGGACTAGCGTGGGAGAGCAGTACTTC. The gene calls are TRBV11-2 and TRBJ2-7, with TRBD2 matching 10 bases. This CDR3 contains 15 residues. CDR1 and CDR2 (germline): SGHAT, FQNNGV. V dropped 5 bases and J dropped 7; count of bases not matched to a gene: 11.

The chain couples TRBV29-1 to TRBJ2-7, with 7 bases fitting TRBD1. CDR1 SQVTM and CDR2 ANQGSEA come from the germline V gene. CDR3 length: 12 residues. Germline trimming cut 4 bases from V and 4 bases from J; bases unmatched to any gene: 4. Here the CDR3 DNA reads TGCAGCGTTGCCAGACAGGGATACGAGCAGTACTTC. It encodes CSVARQGYEQYF.

The gene calls are TRBV10-2 and TRBJ1-5; the D is unclear. The CDR3 is 14 amino acids. V was cut by 7 bases and J by 0 bases, with 10 bases left in between. Germline CDR1 is WSHSY and CDR2 is SAAADI. CDR3 bases: TGCGCCAGCAAGGACCCCGCTAGCAATCAGCCCCAGCATTTT. This translates into CASKDPASNQPQHF.

The chain joins TRBV10-2 to TRBJ2-3; a weak D match, TRBD1 (6 bases). V shed 1 base and J shed 0 bases, with 8 bases lying between them. The CDR3 has 15 amino acids. The germline gives CDR1 WSHSY, CDR2 SAAADI. The CDR3 region is CASSEWDTSTDTQYF. In DNA, the CDR3 is TGCGCCAGCAGTGAGTGGGACACTAGCACAGATACGCAGTATTTT.

With respect to this clone: This may stem from a read error, because a much larger clone lies one nucleotide away. The gene calls are TRBV7-3 and TRBJ2-7; 9 nucleotides agree with TRBD1. Germline values: CDR1 SGHTA, CDR2 FQGTGA. Unmatched junction bases numbered 4, after V lost 3 bases and J lost 1 base. CDR3 length: 15 residues. CDR3 residues: CASSLAGTGSYEQYF. The CDR3 DNA is TGTGCCAGCAGCTTGGCCGGGACAGGGTCCTACGAGCAGTACTTC.

This chain links TRBV6-5 with TRBJ2-7, with D hard to call. The CDR3 covers 12 residues. Germline V gene lookup returns CDR1 MNHEY and CDR2 SVGAGI. V was pared by 6 bases and J by 5 bases, with 11 bases between. The DNA of the CDR3 is TGTGCCAGCAGCACATCCCAGGACGAGCAGTACTTC. Translation gives CASSTSQDEQYF.

V gene TRBV6-5 combines with J gene TRBJ1-4, with TRBD1 as a possible D gene (6 bases). The germline V gene encodes CDR1 MNHEY and CDR2 SVGAGI. Trimming pared 6 bases from V and 8 bases from J, leaving 13 bases between. The CDR3 consists of 13 residues. Here the CDR3 DNA reads TGTGCCAGCAGGCGGACAGAACTCGAAAAACTGTTTTTT. Its translation: CASRRTELEKLFF.

CDR3 nucleotides: TGTGCCAGCAGCTTAAGCAGGGATCAAGAGACCCAGTACTTC. It specifies CASSLSRDQETQYF. V usage is TRBV7-9 and J usage is TRBJ2-5; the D gene is possibly TRBD1 (5 bases). With 2 bases removed from V and 2 bases from J, the gap between germline ends came to 9 bases. This CDR3 contains 14 residues. Germline V lookup: CDR1 SEHNR, CDR2 FQNEAQ (reference sequence).

The J gene is TRBJ1-5, the V gene TRBV7-2; D ambiguous. CDR3 size: 16 residues. Germline loops: CDR1 SGHTA, CDR2 FQGNSA. The ends were cut back, 5 bases at V and 4 bases at J, with 18 bases in the middle. The CDR3 reads CASSPPGLGQNQPQHF. Here the CDR3 DNA reads TGTGCCAGCAGCCCCCCCGGGCTGGGCCAAAATCAGCCCCAGCATTTT.

The chain is built from TRBV10-3 and TRBJ2-3, with 7 bases matching TRBD2. Per the germline V gene, CDR1 is ENHRY and CDR2 is SYGVKD. V was pared by 6 bases and J by 2 bases, with 11 bases of the junction left unmatched. The CDR3 is 16 residues long. CDR3 sequence reads: CAISRVGGENTDTQYF. Here the CDR3 DNA reads TGTGCCATCAGCCGAGTGGGAGGGGAGAACACAGATACGCAGTATTTT.

The V and J genes are TRBV2 and TRBJ2-3; no reliable D call. V was pared by 6 bases and J by 8 bases, with 21 bases between. In germline, CDR1 is SNHLY, CDR2 FYNNEI. The CDR3 has 15 residues. CDR3 in amino acids: CASSVTESPQGTQYF. Here the CDR3 DNA reads TGTGCCAGCAGCGTCACGGAATCGCCTCAAGGTACGCAGTATTTT.

This clone appeared a single time. The chain is built from TRBV10-2 and TRBJ2-5; TRBD2 matches at 8 bases. V was clipped by 10 bases and J by 5 bases; unmatched bases: 6. The length of the CDR3 is 12 residues. Germline values: CDR1 WSHSY, CDR2 SAAADI. CDR3 nucleotide sequence: TGCGCCACCAAGGGCGGGAGGGAGACCCAGTACTTC. Protein: CATKGGRETQYF.

This clone was detected only once. The J gene is TRBJ2-1, the V gene TRBV21-1; the table's D call of TRBD2 was not tested on the DNA. TRBV21-1 is designated a pseudogene. The CDR3 covers 15 residues. This CDR3 reads CASTPLAGHRRGQFF. CDR3 in DNA: TGTGCCAGCACCCCACTAGCGGGCCATCGCAGGGGGCAGTTCTTC.

The chain couples TRBV7-2 to TRBJ2-2, with D unclear. V was trimmed by 2 bases and J by 4 bases, leaving 5 bases between them. Germline CDR1 is SGHTA and CDR2 is FQGNSA. The CDR3 spans 13 residues. CDR3 sequence: CASSLQRTGELFF. In DNA form, the CDR3 reads TGTGCCAGCAGCTTACAACGCACCGGGGAGCTGTTTTTT. The full variable domain, its missing parts supplied by reference TRBV7-2 and TRBJ2-2, is GAGVSQSPSNKVTEKGKDVELRCDPISGHTALYWYRQSLGQGLEFLIYFQGNSAPDKSGLPSDRFSAERTGGSVSTLTIQRTQQEDSAVYLCASSLQRTGELFFGEGSRLTVL.

The V gene is TRBV6-1, the J gene TRBJ2-7; 7 bases line up with TRBD1. The CDR3 covers 13 residues. Unmatched junction bases numbered 6, after V lost 8 bases and J lost 2 bases. CDR1 MNHNS and CDR2 SASEGT come from the germline V gene. The CDR3 here is CASYDRAPYEQYF. CDR3 in DNA: TGTGCCAGCTACGACAGGGCGCCCTACGAGCAGTACTTC.

The chain combines TRBV7-9 with TRBJ2-7, with 7 bases that match TRBD2. J gave up 4 bases and V 0 bases, and 9 bases lay outside the gene matches. Germline V lookup: CDR1 SEHNR, CDR2 FQNEAQ (reference sequence). The CDR3 has 16 amino acids. The CDR3 bases are TGTGCCAGCAGCTTAGCCCTAGCGGTACGGGTATACGAGCAGTACTTC. This encodes CASSLALAVRVYEQYF.

The genes are TRBV27 and TRBJ1-2; D is perhaps TRBD1 (6 bases). The CDR3 is made up of 15 amino acids. V lost 0 bases to trimming and J lost 7 bases, with 15 bases between them. Germline CDR1 reads MNHEY; CDR2 reads SMNVEV (reference sequence). CDR3: CASSLSTTGTSGYTF. CDR3 nucleotide sequence: TGTGCCAGCAGTTTATCAACCACAGGGACGAGTGGCTACACCTTC.

This clone appeared once. In nucleotides, the CDR3 is TGTGCCACCAGCCCAATATCAGGGACGCAGTATTTT. Its protein product is CATSPISGTQYF. The chain employs TRBV15 and TRBJ2-3; the D gene is possibly TRBD1 (5 bases). V gave up 5 bases and J gave up 9 bases, with 12 bases separating them. CDR3 length: 12 amino acids. Germline V gives CDR1 LNHNV, CDR2 YYDKDF (reference sequence). Supplemented by reference TRBV15 and TRBJ2-3, the full variable domain reads DAMVIQNPRYQVTQFGKPVTLSCSQTLNHNVMYWYQQKSSQAPKLLFHYYDKDFNNEADTPDNFQSRRPNTSFCFLDIRSPGLGDTAMYLCATSPISGTQYFGPGTRLTVL.

This rearrangement joins TRBV6-6 to TRBJ2-2; possibly TRBD1 for D (6 bases). CDR1 MNHNY and CDR2 SVGAGI come from the germline V gene (reference sequence). Trimming took off 4 bases at V and 2 bases at J, with 14 bases between the two ends. This CDR3 comprises 16 residues. The CDR3 sequence is CASSWRTDLNTGELFF. In nucleotides, the CDR3 is TGTGCCAGCAGTTGGAGGACAGACCTCAACACCGGGGAGCTGTTTTTT.

V and J are TRBV2 and TRBJ2-2; possible D gene TRBD2, 6 bases. The CDR3 runs 13 residues. The germline V gene encodes CDR1 SNHLY and CDR2 FYNNEI. Trimming stripped 8 bases from V and 6 bases from J, with 13 bases between. The CDR3 DNA reads TGTGCCAGCCGCAGGGAGGACGCCGGGGAGCTGTTTTTT. Translation: CASRREDAGELFF. The full variable domain, completed using reference TRBV2 and TRBJ2-2, is EPEVTQTPSHQVTQMGQEVILRCVPISNHLYFYWYRQILGQKVEFLVSFYNNEISEKSEIFDDQFSVERPDGSNFTLKIRSTKLEDSAMYFCASRREDAGELFFGEGSRLTVL.

The chain couples TRBV2 to TRBJ2-1; 8 bases are shared with TRBD2. The CDR3 runs to 12 residues. The J segment lost 8 bases and the V segment lost 8 bases, leaving 5 bases of the junction unmatched. The V gene's germline CDR1 is SNHLY and CDR2 FYNNEI. Here the CDR3 reads CASGLAGYEQFF. In DNA, the CDR3 is TGTGCCAGCGGACTAGCCGGCTATGAGCAGTTCTTC.

The J gene is TRBJ2-3, the V gene TRBV5-5; TRBD1 agrees at 7 bases. V lost 2 bases, J lost 2 bases, and 5 bases stayed unmatched. Germline values: CDR1 SGHKS, CDR2 YYEKEE (reference sequence). The CDR3 is made up of 15 amino acids. This chain's CDR3 is CASSFFDRDTDTQYF. The CDR3 nucleotides are TGTGCCAGCAGCTTCTTCGACAGGGACACAGATACGCAGTATTTT.

This clone was found once. The rearrangement uses TRBV28 and TRBJ1-5; TRBD1 aligns across 8 bases. V lost 4 bases and J lost 3; bases outside the gene matches: 5. Per the germline V gene, CDR1 is MDHEN and CDR2 is SYDVKM. The CDR3 sequence is 15 residues long. CDR3 in DNA: TGTGCCAGCAGTTGGGGGACAGGCCACAATCAGCCCCAGCATTTT. Residues: CASSWGTGHNQPQHF. Using reference TRBV28 and TRBJ1-5 for the parts outside the CDR3, the full variable domain is DVKVTQSSRYLVKRTGEKVFLECVQDMDHENMFWYRQDPGLGLRLIYFSYDVKMKEKGDIPEGYSVSREKKERFSLILESASTNQTSMYLCASSWGTGHNQPQHFGDGTRLSIL.

This clone was seen just once. Other DNA sequences in this sample translate to the same CDR3. The chain couples TRBV29-1 to TRBJ2-5; perhaps TRBD1 as D (6 bases). The CDR3 covers 12 residues. The ends were cut back, 6 bases at V and 4 bases at J, with 12 bases in the middle. Germline CDR1 reads SQVTM; CDR2 reads ANQGSEA. The CDR3 DNA sequence: TGCAGCGTCGCACAGGGTGGAGAGACCCAGTACTTC. This codes for CSVAQGGETQYF.

This sequence joins TRBV11-2 and TRBJ1-2; 7 positions match TRBD1. V shed 5 bases, J shed 2 bases, and the junction held 2 bases outside the gene matches. Germline V gives CDR1 SGHAT, CDR2 FQNNGV. The CDR3 length is 13 residues. As DNA, the CDR3 is TGTGCCAGCAGCCGACAGGGCAACTATGGCTACACCTTC. Its protein product is CASSRQGNYGYTF.

The V gene is TRBV7-3, the J gene TRBJ1-1; D is uncertain. V lost 0 bases to trimming and J lost 5 bases, with 7 bases between them. The V gene's germline CDR1 is SGHTA and CDR2 FQGTGA. CDR3 length: 13 residues. The CDR3 sequence is CASSLTHGTEAFF. The CDR3 bases are TGTGCCAGCAGCTTAACACATGGGACTGAAGCTTTCTTT.

V gene TRBV9 combines with J gene TRBJ2-3; possibly TRBD1 for D (6 bases). Trimming left V 3 bases short and J 1 base short, with 9 bases between. This CDR3 has 14 residues. The germline V gene has CDR1 SGDLS and CDR2 YYNGEE. The CDR3 DNA is TGTGCCAGCAGCGGTCGGACAGGCACAGATACGCAGTATTTT. Its translation is CASSGRTGTDTQYF.

V is TRBV5-1 and J is TRBJ2-5, with a tentative D call TRBD1 (5 bases). Germline values: CDR1 SGHRS, CDR2 YFSETQ. Trimming stripped 0 bases from V and 4 bases from J, with 16 bases between. The CDR3 consists of 16 residues. The CDR3 DNA reads TGCGCCAGCAGCTTGGAAGGGCAGGGTTCAGGAGAGACCCAGTACTTC. This sequence encodes CASSLEGQGSGETQYF.

The chain employs TRBV27 and TRBJ2-1; 7 bases align to TRBD2. CDR1 is MNHEY and CDR2 is SMNVEV in the germline V gene (reference sequence). The V gene end was trimmed by 3 bases and the J gene end by 2 bases; junction bases not matched to a gene: 7. The CDR3 length is 16 residues. CDR3 sequence (DNA): TGTGCCAGCAGTTTCTACGCGGGAGACCCCTACAATGAGCAGTTCTTC. Amino acids: CASSFYAGDPYNEQFF.